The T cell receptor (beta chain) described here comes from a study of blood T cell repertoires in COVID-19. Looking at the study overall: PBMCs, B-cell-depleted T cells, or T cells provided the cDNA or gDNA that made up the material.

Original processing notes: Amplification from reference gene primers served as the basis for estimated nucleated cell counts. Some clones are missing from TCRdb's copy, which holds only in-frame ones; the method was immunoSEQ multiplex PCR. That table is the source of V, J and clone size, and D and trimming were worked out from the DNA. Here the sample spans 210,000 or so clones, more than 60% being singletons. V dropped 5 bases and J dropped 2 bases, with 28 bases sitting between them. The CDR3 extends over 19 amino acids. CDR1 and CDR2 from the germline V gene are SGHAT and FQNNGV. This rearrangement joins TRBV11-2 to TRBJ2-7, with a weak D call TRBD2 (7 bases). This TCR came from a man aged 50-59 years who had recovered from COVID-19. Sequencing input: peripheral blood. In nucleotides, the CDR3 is TGTGCCAGCAGCCCTACAAATAGGGGTCGAGGGGGAGGGACCTACGAGCAGTACTTC. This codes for CASSPTNRGRGGGTYEQYF.